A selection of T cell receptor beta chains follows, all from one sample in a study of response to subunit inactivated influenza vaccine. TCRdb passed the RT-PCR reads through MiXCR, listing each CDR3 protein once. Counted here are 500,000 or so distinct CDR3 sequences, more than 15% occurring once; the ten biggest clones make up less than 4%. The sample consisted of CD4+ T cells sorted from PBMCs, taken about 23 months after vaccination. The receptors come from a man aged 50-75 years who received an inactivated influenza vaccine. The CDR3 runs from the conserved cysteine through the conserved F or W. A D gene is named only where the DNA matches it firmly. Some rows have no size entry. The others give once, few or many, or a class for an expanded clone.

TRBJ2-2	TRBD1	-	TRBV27	TGTGCCAGCAGTTTCTCGGGACAGGGAAGGAACACCGGGGAGCTGTTTTTT	CASSFSGQGRNTGELFF
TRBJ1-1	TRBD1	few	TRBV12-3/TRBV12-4	TGTGCCAGCAGTGTGGGACAGGGGAGCACTGAAGCTTTCTTT	CASSVGQGSTEAFF
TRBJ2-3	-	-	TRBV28	TGTGCCAGCAGTGACGCCCCGGGGGCGCCTTCGGAGGATACGCAGTATTTT	CASSDAPGAPSEDTQYF
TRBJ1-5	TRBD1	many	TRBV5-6	TGTGCCAGCAGTTATGGACAGGGTGATCAGCCCCAGCATTTT	CASSYGQGDQPQHF
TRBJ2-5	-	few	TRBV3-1	TGTGCCAGCAGGCGCATAGCGGAGAGGGCCCAGTACTTC	CASRRIAERAQYF
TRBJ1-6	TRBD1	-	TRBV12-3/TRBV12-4	TGTGCCAGCAGTTTTTGGACAGGGGATTCACCCCTCCACTTT	CASSFWTGDSPLHF
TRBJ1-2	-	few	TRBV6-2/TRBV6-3	TGTGCCAGCTACCTCGGGACGGGATCAAGGGGGGAAGGCTACACCTTC	CASYLGTGSRGEGYTF
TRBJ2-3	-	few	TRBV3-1	TGTGCCAGCAGCCAAGATCGTTCTACGCAGTATTTT	CASSQDRSTQYF
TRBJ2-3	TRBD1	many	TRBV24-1	TGTGCCACCAGTGACCCCGGGACAGGGGATCGGGCAGATACGCAGTATTTT	CATSDPGTGDRADTQYF
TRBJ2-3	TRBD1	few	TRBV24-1	TGTGCCACCAGTGATCCTGGGACAGCGTCTCGGGATACGCAGTATTTT	CATSDPGTASRDTQYF
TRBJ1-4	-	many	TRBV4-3	TGCGCCAGCAGCCAAGTCGCAACTAATGAAAAACTGTTTTTT	CASSQVATNEKLFF
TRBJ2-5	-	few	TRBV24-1	TGTGCCACCAGTGAGACGGGACCTGGCGAGACCCAGTACTTC	CATSETGPGETQYF
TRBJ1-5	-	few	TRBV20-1	TGCAGTGCTAGCTCCCCCAGGGGTACCCCTATAGTGGGCAATCAGCCCCAGCATTTT	CSASSPRGTPIVGNQPQHF
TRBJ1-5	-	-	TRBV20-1	TGCAGTGCTAGAGATCAAGTTGGAGGGGGGCAGCCCCAGCATTTT	CSARDQVGGGQPQHF
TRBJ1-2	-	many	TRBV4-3	TGCGCCAGCAGCCAAGATTATGAGGGTGTCTATGGCTACACCTTC	CASSQDYEGVYGYTF
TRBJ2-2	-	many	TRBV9	TGTGCCAGCAGCGTAGAGGCCGGGGAGCTGTTTTTT	CASSVEAGELFF
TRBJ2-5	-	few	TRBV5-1	TGCGCCAGCAGCTTGACATACAAGAGTACCCAGTACTTC	CASSLTYKSTQYF
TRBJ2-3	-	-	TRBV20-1	TGCAGTGCGCCCCCGGGGGTCAATACGCAGTATTTT	CSAPPGVNTQYF
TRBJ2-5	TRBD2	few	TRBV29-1	TGCAGCGTTGAAGGGAGCACTAGCGGGGGAGAGACCCAGTACTTC	CSVEGSTSGGETQYF
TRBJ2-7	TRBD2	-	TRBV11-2	TGTGCCAGCAGCCTGGAGCGGGGACCAGGGCAGTACTTC	CASSLERGPGQYF
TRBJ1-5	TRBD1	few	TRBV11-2	TGTGCCAGCAGCAAGGACAGGACTTCCCAGCCCCAGCATTTT	CASSKDRTSQPQHF
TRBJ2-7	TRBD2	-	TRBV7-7	TGTGCCAGCAGTCCGGGACCGGGGGGCTACGAGCAGTACTTC	CASSPGPGGYEQYF
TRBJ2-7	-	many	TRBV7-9	TGTGCCAGCAGCTTAACACGGTTCGAGCAGTACTTC	CASSLTRFEQYF
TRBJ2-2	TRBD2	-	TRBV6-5	TGTGCCAGCAGTTACTCGGGGGGACTAGCGGGAGGCACCGGGGAGCTGTTTTTT	CASSYSGGLAGGTGELFF
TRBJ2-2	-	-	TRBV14	TGTGCCAGCAGCCCCACCATCTCCGGGGAGCTGTTTTTT	CASSPTISGELFF
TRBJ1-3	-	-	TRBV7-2	TGTGCCAGCAGCTTAGTAGGGGGACACTCTGGAAACACCATATATTTT	CASSLVGGHSGNTIYF
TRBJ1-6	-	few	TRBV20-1	TGCAGTGCCCGGCACGGGAATTCACCCCTCCACTTT	CSARHGNSPLHF
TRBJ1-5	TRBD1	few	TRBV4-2	TGTGCCAGCAGCCAAGGAAGACAGGGACCTCAGCCCCAGCATTTT	CASSQGRQGPQPQHF
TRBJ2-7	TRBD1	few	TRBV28	TGTGCCAGCAGTTTTGGGGACAGATTGAGTACCTACGAGCAGTACTTC	CASSFGDRLSTYEQYF
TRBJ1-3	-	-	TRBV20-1	TGCAGTGCCAATTTCCAGGGTCGGGGAAACACCATATATTTT	CSANFQGRGNTIYF
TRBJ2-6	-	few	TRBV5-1	TGCGCCAGCAGCATCACAGGATTGAACTCTGGGGCCAACGTCCTGACTTTC	CASSITGLNSGANVLTF
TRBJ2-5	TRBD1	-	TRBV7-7	TGTGCTAGCAGGGACAGCCAAGAGACCCAGTACTTC	CASRDSQETQYF
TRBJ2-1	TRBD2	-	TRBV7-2	TGTGCCAGCAGCTTGGTAGCGGGAGCTCCGTTCTTC	CASSLVAGAPFF
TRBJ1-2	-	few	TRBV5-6	TGTGCCAGCAGCCCCCGTCGACGGGGTAACTATGGCTACACCTTC	CASSPRRRGNYGYTF
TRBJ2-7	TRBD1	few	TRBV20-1	TGCAGTGCTGAAAGCGGGACAGGGGACTCCTACGAGCAGTACTTC	CSAESGTGDSYEQYF